This TCR beta chain was sequenced for a study of T cell responses to AZD1222 COVID-19 vaccine. Study-level results: Along spike, vaccine-associated CD4 TCRs were found throughout, with dominance at 160-218 and 743-854. With two AZD1222 doses given, Spike-specific TCR breadth and depth both rose. The donors showed a predominance of white British ancestry and of females, with possible underestimation of clonal diversity.

The V gene lost 4 bases and the J gene lost 11 bases, with 18 bases spanning the gap. Germline CDR1 reads LGHDT; CDR2 reads YNNKEL (reference sequence). The CDR3 covers 14 residues. This clone was recorded a few times. The antigen remains undetermined. Sequenced by immunoSEQ multiplex PCR; TCRdb stores in-frame clones only, minus some. The sample shows 85,000 to 90,000 clones, over 85% of them seen only once. The chain is built from TRBV3-1 (or the pseudogene TRBV3-2) and TRBJ1-5; TRBD1 is a possible D gene (6 bases). The clonotype was recovered from an adult in good health. The material was peripheral blood, obtained on day 0 of AZD1222 vaccination. The CDR3 sequence: CASSPQGSKASQHF. The CDR3 DNA reads TGTGCCAGCAGCCCCCAGGGGAGTAAGGCGTCCCAGCATTTT.